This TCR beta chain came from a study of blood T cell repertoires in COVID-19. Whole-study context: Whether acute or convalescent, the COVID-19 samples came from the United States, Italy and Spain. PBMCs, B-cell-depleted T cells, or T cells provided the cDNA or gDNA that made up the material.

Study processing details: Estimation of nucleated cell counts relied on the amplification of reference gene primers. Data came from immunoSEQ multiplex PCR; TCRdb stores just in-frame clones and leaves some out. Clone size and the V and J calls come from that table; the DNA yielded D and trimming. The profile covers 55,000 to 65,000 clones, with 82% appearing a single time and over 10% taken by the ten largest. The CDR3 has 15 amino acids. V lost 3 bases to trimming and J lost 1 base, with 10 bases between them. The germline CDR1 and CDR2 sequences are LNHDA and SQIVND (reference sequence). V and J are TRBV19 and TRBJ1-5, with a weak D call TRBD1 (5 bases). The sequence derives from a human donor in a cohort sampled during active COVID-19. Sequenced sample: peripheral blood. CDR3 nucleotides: TGTGCCAGTAGTATCAGGGCGGCCAGCAATCAGCCCCAGCATTTT. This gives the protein CASSIRAASNQPQHF.